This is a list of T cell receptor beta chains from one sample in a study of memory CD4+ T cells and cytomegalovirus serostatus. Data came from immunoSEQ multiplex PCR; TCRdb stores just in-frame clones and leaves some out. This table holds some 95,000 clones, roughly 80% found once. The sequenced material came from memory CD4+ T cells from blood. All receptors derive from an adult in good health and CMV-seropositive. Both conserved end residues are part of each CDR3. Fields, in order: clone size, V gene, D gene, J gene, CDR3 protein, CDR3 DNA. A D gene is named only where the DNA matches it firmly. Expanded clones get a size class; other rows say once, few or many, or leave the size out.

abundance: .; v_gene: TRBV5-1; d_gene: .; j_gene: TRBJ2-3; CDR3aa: CASSLGVGTDTQYF; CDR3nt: TGCGCCAGCAGTTTGGGGGTGGGCACAGATACGCAGTATTTT
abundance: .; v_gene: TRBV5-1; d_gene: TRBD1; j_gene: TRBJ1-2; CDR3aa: CASSVDRGTAYGYTF; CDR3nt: TGCGCCAGCAGCGTCGACAGGGGCACCGCCTATGGCTACACCTTC
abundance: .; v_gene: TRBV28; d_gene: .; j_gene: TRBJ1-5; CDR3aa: CASSSRMAGQPQHF; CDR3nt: TGTGCCAGCAGTTCTCGGATGGCGGGTCAGCCCCAGCATTTT
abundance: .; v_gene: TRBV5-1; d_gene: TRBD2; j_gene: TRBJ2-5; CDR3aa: CASSRLAGVETQYF; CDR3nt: TGCGCCAGCAGCAGACTAGCGGGAGTAGAGACCCAGTACTTC
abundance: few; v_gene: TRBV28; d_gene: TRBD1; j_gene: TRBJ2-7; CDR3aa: CASSSPGTGGSGAYEQYF; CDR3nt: TGTGCCAGCAGTTCTCCCGGGACAGGGGGGTCAGGCGCCTACGAGCAGTACTTC
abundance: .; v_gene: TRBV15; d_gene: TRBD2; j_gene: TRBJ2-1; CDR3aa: CATSREEGAGGPNEQFF; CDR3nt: TGTGCCACCAGCAGAGAAGAGGGGGCGGGAGGGCCCAATGAGCAGTTCTTC
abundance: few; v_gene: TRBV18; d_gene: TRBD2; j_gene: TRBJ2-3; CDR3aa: CASSPTSDTDTQYF; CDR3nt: TGTGCCAGCTCACCAACTAGCGACACAGATACGCAGTATTTT
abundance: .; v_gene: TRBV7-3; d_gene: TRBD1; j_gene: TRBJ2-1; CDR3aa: CASSLRQGGNEQFF; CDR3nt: TGTGCCAGCAGCCTTAGACAGGGGGGGAATGAGCAGTTCTTC
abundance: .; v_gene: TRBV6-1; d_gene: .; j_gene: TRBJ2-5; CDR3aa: CASSEDRGETQYF; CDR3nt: TGTGCCAGCAGTGAAGATAGGGGAGAGACCCAGTACTTC
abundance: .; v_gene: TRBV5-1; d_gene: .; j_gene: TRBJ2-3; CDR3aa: CASSTRGSGDTQYF; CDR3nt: TGCGCCAGCAGCACGAGGGGGAGCGGGGATACGCAGTATTTT
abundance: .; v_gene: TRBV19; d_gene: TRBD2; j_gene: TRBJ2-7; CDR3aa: CASSTEAGVGYEQYF; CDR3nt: TGTGCCAGTAGTACAGAAGCGGGAGTCGGTTACGAGCAGTACTTC
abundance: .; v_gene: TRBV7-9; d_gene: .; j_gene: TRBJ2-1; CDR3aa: CASSFGRNNEQFF; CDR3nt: TGTGCCAGCAGCTTTGGCAGGAACAATGAGCAGTTCTTC
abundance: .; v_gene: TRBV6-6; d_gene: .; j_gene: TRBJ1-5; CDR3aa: CASSSADSNQPQHF; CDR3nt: TGTGCCAGCAGTTCCGCCGATAGCAATCAGCCCCAGCATTTT
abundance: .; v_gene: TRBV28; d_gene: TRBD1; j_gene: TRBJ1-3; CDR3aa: CASSSTGGRNTIYF; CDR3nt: TGTGCCAGCAGTTCGACAGGGGGCAGAAACACCATATATTTT
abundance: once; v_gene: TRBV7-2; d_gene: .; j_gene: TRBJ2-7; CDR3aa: CASSPREGWKYF; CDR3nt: TGTGCCAGCAGCCCACGTGAAGGGTGGAAGTACTTC
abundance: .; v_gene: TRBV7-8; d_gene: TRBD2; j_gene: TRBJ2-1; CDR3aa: CASRPGLAGVRASYNEQFF; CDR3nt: TGTGCCAGCAGGCCGGGACTAGCGGGAGTAAGGGCCTCCTACAATGAGCAGTTCTTC
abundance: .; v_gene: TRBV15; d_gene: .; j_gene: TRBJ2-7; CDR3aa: CATSRDRGRYEQYF; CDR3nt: TGTGCCACCAGCAGGGACAGAGGGCGGTACGAGCAGTACTTC
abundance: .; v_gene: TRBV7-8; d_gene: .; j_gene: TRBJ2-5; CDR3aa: CASSLDREGTQYF; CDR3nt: TGTGCCAGCAGCTTAGACAGGGAGGGGACCCAGTACTTC
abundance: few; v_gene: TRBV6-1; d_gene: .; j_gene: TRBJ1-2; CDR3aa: CASSEREILGYTF; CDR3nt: TGTGCCAGCAGTGAACGTGAGATTCTGGGCTACACCTTC
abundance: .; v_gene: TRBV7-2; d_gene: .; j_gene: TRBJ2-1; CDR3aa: CASSPVRGLGHEQFF; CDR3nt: TGTGCCAGCAGCCCAGTGCGGGGACTTGGGCATGAGCAGTTCTTC
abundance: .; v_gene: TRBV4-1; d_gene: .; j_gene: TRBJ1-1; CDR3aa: CASSQVGLNTEAFF; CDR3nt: TGCGCCAGCAGCCAAGTAGGGCTTAACACTGAAGCTTTCTTT
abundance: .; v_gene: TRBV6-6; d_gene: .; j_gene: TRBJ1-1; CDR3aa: CATNAGLGAEAFF; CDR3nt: TGTGCCACTAACGCAGGGTTGGGAGCTGAAGCTTTCTTT
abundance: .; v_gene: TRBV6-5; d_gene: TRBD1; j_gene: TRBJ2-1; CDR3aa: CASSWTGTGGSEQFF; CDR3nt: TGTGCCAGCAGTTGGACCGGGACAGGGGGCAGTGAGCAGTTCTTC
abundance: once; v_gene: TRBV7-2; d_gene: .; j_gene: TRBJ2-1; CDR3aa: CASSQGGSYNEQFF; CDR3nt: TGTGCCAGCAGCCAGGGGGGGTCCTACAATGAGCAGTTCTTC
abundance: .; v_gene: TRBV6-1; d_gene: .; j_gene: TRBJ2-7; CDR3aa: CASAVSYEQYF; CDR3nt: TGTGCCAGCGCGGTCTCCTACGAGCAGTACTTC
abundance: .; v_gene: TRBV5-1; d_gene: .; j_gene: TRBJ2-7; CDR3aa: CASLGDKPTYEQYF; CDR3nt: TGCGCCAGCCTAGGGGACAAGCCAACCTACGAGCAGTACTTC
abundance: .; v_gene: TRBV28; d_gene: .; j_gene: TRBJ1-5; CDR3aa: CASSLRRGAVSNQPQHF; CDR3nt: TGTGCCAGCAGTTTAAGGAGGGGGGCCGTTAGCAATCAGCCCCAGCATTTT
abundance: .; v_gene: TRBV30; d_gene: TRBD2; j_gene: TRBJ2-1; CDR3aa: CAWSRGLYNEQFF; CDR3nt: TGTGCCTGGAGTCGGGGACTATACAATGAGCAGTTCTTC
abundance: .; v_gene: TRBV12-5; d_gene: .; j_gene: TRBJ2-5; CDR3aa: CASGLWASETQYF; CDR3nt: TGTGCTAGTGGTTTGTGGGCTAGTGAGACCCAGTACTTC